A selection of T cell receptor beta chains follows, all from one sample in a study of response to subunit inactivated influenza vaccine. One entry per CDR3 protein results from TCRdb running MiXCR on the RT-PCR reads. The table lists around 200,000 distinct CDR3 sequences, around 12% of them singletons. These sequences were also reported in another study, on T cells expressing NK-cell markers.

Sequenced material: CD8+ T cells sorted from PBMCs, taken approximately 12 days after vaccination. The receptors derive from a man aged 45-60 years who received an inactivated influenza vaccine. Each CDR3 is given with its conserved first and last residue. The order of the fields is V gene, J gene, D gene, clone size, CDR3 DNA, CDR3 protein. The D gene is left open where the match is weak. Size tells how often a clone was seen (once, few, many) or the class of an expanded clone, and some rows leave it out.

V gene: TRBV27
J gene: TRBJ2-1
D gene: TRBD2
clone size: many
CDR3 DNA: TGTGCCAGCAGTTCCGGACTAGCGGGAGAGTCGATGATGAGTAATGAGCAGTTCTTC
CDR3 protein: CASSSGLAGESMMSNEQFF

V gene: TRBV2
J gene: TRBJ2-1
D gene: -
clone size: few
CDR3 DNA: TGTGCCAGCAGTGAAGTGGTCGAAGAGTTCTTC
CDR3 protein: CASSEVVEEFF

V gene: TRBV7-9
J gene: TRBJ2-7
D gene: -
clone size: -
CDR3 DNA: TGTGCCAGCAGCTTAAGCTTCAACGAGCAGTACTTC
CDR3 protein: CASSLSFNEQYF

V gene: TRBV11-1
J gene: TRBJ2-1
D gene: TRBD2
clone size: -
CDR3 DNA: TGTGCCAGCAGCTTAGACTCTTTCCCTAGCGGCTACAATGAGCAGTTCTTC
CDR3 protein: CASSLDSFPSGYNEQFF

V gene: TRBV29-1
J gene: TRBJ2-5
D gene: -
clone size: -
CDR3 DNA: TGCAGCACCTTATGGGGGATCGAGACCCAGTACTTC
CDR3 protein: CSTLWGIETQYF

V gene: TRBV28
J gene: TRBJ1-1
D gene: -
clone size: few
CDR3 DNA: TGTGCCAGCAGTTTACAGGTTGGCACTGAAGCTTTCTTT
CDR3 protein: CASSLQVGTEAFF

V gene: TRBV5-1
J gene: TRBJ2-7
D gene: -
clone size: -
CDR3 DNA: TGCGCCAGCAGCTTGGTCTACAGGGATTACGAGCAGTACTTC
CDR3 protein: CASSLVYRDYEQYF

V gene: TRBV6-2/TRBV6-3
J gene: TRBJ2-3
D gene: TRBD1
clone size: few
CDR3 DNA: TGTGCCAGCAGACTGGGACAGGGGGACACAGATACGCAGTATTTT
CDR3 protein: CASRLGQGDTDTQYF

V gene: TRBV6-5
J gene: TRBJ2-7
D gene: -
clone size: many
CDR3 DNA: TGTGCCAGCAGTTACTCAGCCGAGCAGTACTTC
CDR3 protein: CASSYSAEQYF

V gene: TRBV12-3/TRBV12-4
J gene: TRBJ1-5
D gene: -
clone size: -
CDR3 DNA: TGTGCCAGCAGTTTATTAGACACTAGCAATCAGCCCCAGCATTTT
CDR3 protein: CASSLLDTSNQPQHF

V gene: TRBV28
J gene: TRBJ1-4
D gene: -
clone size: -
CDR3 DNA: TGTGCCAGCTCCGCTTCATTTGCAACTAATGAAAAACTGTTTTTT
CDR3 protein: CASSASFATNEKLFF

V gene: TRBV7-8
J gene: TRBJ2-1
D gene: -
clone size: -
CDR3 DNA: TGTGCCAGCAGCTTAGTGGCTAAATGGAACAATGAGCAGTTCTTC
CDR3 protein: CASSLVAKWNNEQFF

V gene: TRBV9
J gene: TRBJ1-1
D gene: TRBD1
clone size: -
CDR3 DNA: TGTGCCAGCAGCCCGTCGACAGGGGAGCACACTGAAGCTTTCTTT
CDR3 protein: CASSPSTGEHTEAFF

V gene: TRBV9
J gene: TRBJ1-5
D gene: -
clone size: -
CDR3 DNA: TGTGCCAGCAGCGTAGGGGCGGGGAATAGCAATCAGCCCCAGCATTTT
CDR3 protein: CASSVGAGNSNQPQHF

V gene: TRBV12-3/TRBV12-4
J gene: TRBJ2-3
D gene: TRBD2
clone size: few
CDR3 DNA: TGTGCCAGCCGGGGGGTGAGTGGCCCAGATACGCAGTATTTT
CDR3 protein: CASRGVSGPDTQYF

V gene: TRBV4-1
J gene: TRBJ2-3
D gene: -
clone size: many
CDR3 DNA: TGCGCCAGCAGCCAAGCCTCTAGCACAGATACGCAGTATTTT
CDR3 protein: CASSQASSTDTQYF

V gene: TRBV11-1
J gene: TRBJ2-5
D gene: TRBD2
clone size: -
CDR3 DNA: TGTGCCAGCAGCTTAGCGCAGCAGCGGGGGTCCCAAGAGACCCAGTACTTC
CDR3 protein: CASSLAQQRGSQETQYF

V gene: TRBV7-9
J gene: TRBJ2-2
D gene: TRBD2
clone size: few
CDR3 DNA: TGTGCCAGCAGCCCGAGACTAGCCAGCAACACCGGGGAGCTGTTTTTT
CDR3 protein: CASSPRLASNTGELFF

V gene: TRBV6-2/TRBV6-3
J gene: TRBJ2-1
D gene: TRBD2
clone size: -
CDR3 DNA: TGTGCCAGCAGTTACCGCGGGAGTACATACAATGAGCAGTTCTTC
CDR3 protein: CASSYRGSTYNEQFF

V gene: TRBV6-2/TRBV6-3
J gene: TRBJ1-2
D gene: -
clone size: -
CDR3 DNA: TGTGCCAGCAGTTATTTGGGTGCTGACGGCTATGGCTACACCTTC
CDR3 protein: CASSYLGADGYGYTF

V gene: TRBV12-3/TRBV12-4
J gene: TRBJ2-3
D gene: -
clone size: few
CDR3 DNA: TGTGCCAGCAGTAGGCTAGCCCCAGATACGCAGTATTTT
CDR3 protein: CASSRLAPDTQYF

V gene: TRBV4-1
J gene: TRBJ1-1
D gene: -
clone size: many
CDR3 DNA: TGCGCCAGCAGCCAGGTTCAGGTGAACACTGAAGCTTTCTTT
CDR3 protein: CASSQVQVNTEAFF

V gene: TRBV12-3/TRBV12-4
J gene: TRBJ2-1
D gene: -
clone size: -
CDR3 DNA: TGTGCCAGCAACTCACAGGGAGGACCCTACAATGAGCAGTTCTTC
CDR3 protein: CASNSQGGPYNEQFF

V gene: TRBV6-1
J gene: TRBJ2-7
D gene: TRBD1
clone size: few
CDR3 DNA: TGTGCCAGCAGGCCCGACAGGGCTCGACCCTACGAGCAGTACTTC
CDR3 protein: CASRPDRARPYEQYF